The clone carrying this TCR beta chain was found many times. The antigen is not known. This sample was included in a study of response to subunit inactivated influenza vaccine. Study outcomes and limitations: Authors proposed each seasonal influenza vaccination draws in few new T cells.

TCRdb processed the RT-PCR reads anew with MiXCR; each CDR3 protein has one entry. The table shows approximately 170,000 distinct CDR3 sequences, with approximately 14% occurring only once. Trimming took off 1 base at V and 6 bases at J, with 10 bases between the two ends. CDR3 length equals 14 residues. This receptor was identified in a man in his fifties who received an inactivated influenza vaccine. The sequencing here drew on CD8+ T cells sorted from PBMCs, taken around 5 days after vaccination. The chain couples TRBV12-3 or TRBV12-4 to TRBJ2-1; no clear D. CDR3 in amino acids: CASSLVGYPNEQFF. The CDR3 bases are TGTGCCAGCAGTTTAGTAGGTTACCCCAATGAGCAGTTCTTC.